This TCR beta chain appears in the sequencing data of a study of Ad26.COV2.S vaccination and SARS-CoV-2 variants. Study observations and caveats: CD8+ and CD4+ T cells specific for spike reportedly responded with substantial breadth after vaccination. Greater spike-specific TCR breadth was seen in vaccine recipients than in placebo recipients. Recipients of vaccine and of placebo showed similar breadth of their non-spike TCR repertoires.

Clones were read by immunoSEQ multiplex PCR, and TCRdb kept only the in-frame ones, dropping some. The table lists about 350,000 clones, 88% of them singletons. As to treatment: around 19 received Ad26.COV2.S at low or high dose, single or two shots; roughly 5 received placebo; per-sample allocation not given. At day 63 after the first vaccine or placebo injection, samples were drawn. V was trimmed by 1 base and J by 4 bases, leaving 5 bases between them. There are 13 residues in the CDR3. Germline V gene sequence: CDR1 LGHDT, CDR2 YNNKEL (reference sequence). As regards this clone: Its specificity is unknown.

The source is a person between 18 and 59 years old who received the Ad26.COV2.S COVID-19 vaccine or a placebo. Sequences were derived from peripheral blood, sampled in a trial of Ad26.COV2.S vaccine versus placebo. The chain couples TRBV3-1 (or the pseudogene TRBV3-2) to TRBJ1-5; unclear D gene. CDR3 nucleotide sequence: TGTGCCAGCAGCCAAGCCAAAAATCAGCCCCAGCATTTT. This gives the protein CASSQAKNQPQHF.